These 12 T cell receptor beta chains came from one sample sequenced in a study of post-analysis software for immune sequencing data. Study outcomes and limitations: There were five or six TRBV segments more frequent in patients than controls, and TRBV5-6, TRBV5-1 and TRBV20-1 were among them.

Antigen specificity for these receptors is unknown. Built from TCR beta cDNA, the libraries had unique molecular identifiers in them. TCRdb fed the PCR reads into MiXCR, producing one record per CDR3 protein. The sample lists hundreds of thousands of distinct CDR3 sequences, just under 30% occurring once. Sample: blood. All receptors come from a girl aged 10-17 years with multiple sclerosis.

The chain combines TRBV6-1 with TRBJ1-2; D remains ambiguous. This CDR3 has 17 residues. Trimming cost V 3 bases and J 2 bases, with 19 bases left between them. The germline gives CDR1 MNHNS, CDR2 SASEGT. CDR3 in DNA: TGTGCCAGCAGTGATGTTGGTAGGGCCGAACGCAACTATGGCTACACCTTC. The encoded protein is CASSDVGRAERNYGYTF.

The chain uses TRBV11-2 and TRBJ2-1; 8 bases are shared with TRBD2. The V and J ends lost 6 bases and 8 bases, in that order; junction bases with no gene match: 12. Germline V gives CDR1 SGHAT, CDR2 FQNNGV. This CDR3 has 15 amino acids. The CDR3 region is CASSLKRETFYEQFF. In nucleotides, the CDR3 is TGTGCCAGCAGTTTAAAGCGGGAGACTTTCTATGAGCAGTTCTTC.

The V gene is TRBV7-2, the J gene TRBJ2-3; no reliable D call. Trimming left V 5 bases short and J 0 bases short, with 12 bases between. Per germline, CDR1 SGHTA and CDR2 FQGNSA. This CDR3 region has 15 residues. CDR3 sequence: CASSPPLLSTDTQYF. The CDR3 bases are TGTGCCAGCAGCCCCCCGCTCCTAAGCACAGATACGCAGTATTTT. The full variable domain, its missing parts supplied by reference TRBV7-2 and TRBJ2-3, is GAGVSQSPSNKVTEKGKDVELRCDPISGHTALYWYRQSLGQGLEFLIYFQGNSAPDKSGLPSDRFSAERTGGSVSTLTIQRTQQEDSAVYLCASSPPLLSTDTQYFGPGTRLTVL.

This clonotype showed up many times. The V call is TRBV4-3, the J call TRBJ2-5; D perhaps matches TRBD2 (7 bases). This CDR3 is built from 18 residues. Trimming took off 2 bases at V and 4 bases at J, with 23 bases between the two ends. Germline loops: CDR1 LGHNA, CDR2 YSLEER. The CDR3 bases are TGCGCCAGCAGCCAACAGGGGTCTAGCGGCGGTCTGGGAGAGACCCAGTACTTC. This codes for CASSQQGSSGGLGETQYF.

This clonotype showed up just a few times. The chain is built from TRBV3-1 and TRBJ1-2, with TRBD1 as a possible D gene (6 bases). Germline assignment: CDR1 LGHDT and CDR2 YNNKEL (reference sequence). The CDR3 has 14 amino acids. V was shortened by 4 bases and J by 6 bases, with 15 bases between the two germline ends. Here the CDR3 DNA reads TGTGCCAGCAGCCTCCAACAGGGTAGCGATGGCTACACCTTC. Translation gives CASSLQQGSDGYTF.

The chain links TRBV3-1 to TRBJ2-3; possibly TRBD2 for D (5 bases). The germline V and J ends were trimmed by 2 bases and 6 bases, with 15 bases remaining between them. Germline V lookup: CDR1 LGHDT, CDR2 YNNKEL (reference sequence). The CDR3 length is 15 residues. CDR3 sequence (DNA): TGTGCCAGCAGCCAACTAATCCGGACGGGGGATACGCAGTATTTT. It encodes CASSQLIRTGDTQYF.

This clonotype has more than one count but fewer than ten. The chain employs TRBV7-2 and TRBJ2-4, with a weak D call TRBD1 (6 bases). The V gene's germline CDR1 is SGHTA and CDR2 FQGNSA. The CDR3 has 18 amino acids. Trimming shortened V by 0 bases and J by 0 bases, and 15 bases separated the two germline ends. CDR3 in amino acids: CASSLAGAGGLAKNIQYF. In nucleotides, the CDR3 is TGTGCCAGCAGCTTAGCGGGGGCGGGCGGACTAGCCAAAAACATTCAGTACTTC.

The J gene is TRBJ2-7, the V gene TRBV28; TRBD1 is a possible D gene (7 bases). The CDR3 spans 17 residues. The germline gives CDR1 MDHEN, CDR2 SYDVKM. V was cut by 6 bases and J by 4 bases, with 25 bases left in between. The CDR3 DNA reads TGTGCCAGCAGCCGAACCGACCTCAGGGGGGCTGCATACGAGCAGTACTTC. Protein product: CASSRTDLRGAAYEQYF.

The chain couples TRBV18 to TRBJ1-1; D is uncertain. Deletions cut 4 bases from V and 1 base from J, with 10 bases between. This CDR3 has 14 amino acids. CDR1 KGHSH and CDR2 LQKENI come from the germline V gene. The CDR3 DNA is TGTGCCAGCTCACGAGCGTGGGGGAACACTGAAGCTTTCTTT. Translating it yields CASSRAWGNTEAFF.

CDR3 coding DNA: TGCGCCAGCAGCCAAGGGACTAGTAGGAATGAGCAGTTCTTC. This gives the protein CASSQGTSRNEQFF. The chain employs TRBV4-1 and TRBJ2-1, with 7 bases identical to TRBD2. CDR3 size: 14 residues. Germline loops: CDR1 MGHRA, CDR2 YSYEKL. V gave up 1 base and J gave up 7 bases; unmatched junction bases: 4.

The J gene is TRBJ1-4, the V gene TRBV29-1; possibly TRBD1 for D (5 bases). There are 13 residues in the CDR3. Trimming took off 7 bases at V and 8 bases at J, with 17 bases between the two ends. The germline CDR1 and CDR2 sequences are SQVTM and ANQGSEA. DNA of the CDR3: TGCAGCGGGGGGGTCGGGGCTTGGGAAAAACTGTTTTTT. As protein: CSGGVGAWEKLFF.

This clonotype was seen a few times. J is TRBJ2-1 and V is TRBV9; D not certain. The germline V gene encodes CDR1 SGDLS and CDR2 YYNGEE. With 2 bases removed from V and 4 bases from J, the gap between germline ends came to 19 bases. The CDR3 has 17 amino acids. DNA of the CDR3: TGTGCCAGCAGCGTCGGTCTGGCGGCTTCTGTTTACAATGAGCAGTTCTTC. Its translation: CASSVGLAASVYNEQFF.